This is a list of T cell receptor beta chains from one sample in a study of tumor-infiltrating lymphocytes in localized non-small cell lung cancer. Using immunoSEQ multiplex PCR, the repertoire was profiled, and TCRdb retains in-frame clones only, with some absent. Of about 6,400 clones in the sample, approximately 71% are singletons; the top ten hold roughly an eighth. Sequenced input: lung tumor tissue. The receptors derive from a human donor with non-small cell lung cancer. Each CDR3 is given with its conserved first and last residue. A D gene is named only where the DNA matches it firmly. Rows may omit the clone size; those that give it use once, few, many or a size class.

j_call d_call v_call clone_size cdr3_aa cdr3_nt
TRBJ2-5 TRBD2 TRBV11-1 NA CASSPSLAGEETQYF TGTGCCAGCAGCCCATCACTAGCGGGTGAGGAGACCCAGTACTTC
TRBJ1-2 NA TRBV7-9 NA CASSLRAGPTNVGYTF TGTGCCAGCAGCTTACGGGCAGGCCCAACGAACGTTGGCTACACCTTC
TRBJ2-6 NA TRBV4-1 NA CASSQDRRGTGANVLTF TGCGCCAGCAGCCAAGATAGAAGAGGGACTGGGGCCAACGTCCTGACTTTC
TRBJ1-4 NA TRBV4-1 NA CASSLSGYEKLFF TGCGCCAGCAGCTTATCAGGGTACGAAAAACTGTTTTTT
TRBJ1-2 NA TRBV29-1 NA CSVVVLGQRFNYGYTF TGCAGCGTTGTAGTCTTGGGACAAAGGTTTAACTATGGCTACACCTTC
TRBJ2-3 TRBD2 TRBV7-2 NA CASSLSSGGTWGAQYF TGTGCCAGCAGCCTCTCTAGCGGGGGGACCTGGGGTGCGCAGTATTTT
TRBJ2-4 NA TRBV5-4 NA CASSSIGSKDIQYF TGTGCCAGCAGCTCGATCGGATCCAAGGACATTCAGTACTTC
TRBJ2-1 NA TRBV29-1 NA CSVEEGRGVDEQFF TGCAGCGTTGAAGAGGGGAGAGGTGTGGATGAGCAGTTCTTC
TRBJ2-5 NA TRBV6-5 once CASSSPPQTQYF TGTGCCAGCAGTTCTCCCCCCCAGACCCAGTACTTC
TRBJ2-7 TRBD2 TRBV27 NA CASSLQPSGSYEQYF TGTGCCAGCAGTTTGCAGCCTAGCGGGAGCTACGAGCAGTACTTC
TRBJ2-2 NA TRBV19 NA CASSIRDTANTGELFF TGTGCCAGTAGTATCCGGGACACCGCGAACACCGGGGAGCTGTTTTTT
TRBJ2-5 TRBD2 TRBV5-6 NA CASSSWTGGETQYF TGTGCCAGCAGCTCCTGGACGGGAGGTGAGACCCAGTACTTC
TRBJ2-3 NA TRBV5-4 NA CASRQPQAGTDTQYF TGTGCCAGCCGGCAACCTCAGGCGGGGACAGATACGCAGTATTTT
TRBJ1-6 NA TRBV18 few CASSPRRVERLGKLNSPLHF TGTGCCAGCTCACCACGGCGGGTTGAGAGGTTGGGCAAATTGAATTCACCCCTCCACTTT
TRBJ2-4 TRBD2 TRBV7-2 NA CASSLGIAGGIANIQYF TGTGCCAGCAGCTTAGGGATAGCGGGGGGGATTGCAAACATTCAGTACTTC
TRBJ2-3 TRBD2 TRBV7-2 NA CASKGTSGLDTQYF TGTGCCAGCAAAGGGACTAGCGGATTAGATACGCAGTATTTT
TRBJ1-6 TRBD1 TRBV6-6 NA CASRVTGESPLHF TGTGCCAGCAGGGTGACAGGGGAGTCACCCCTCCACTTT
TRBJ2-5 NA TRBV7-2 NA CASSVQDMGIETQYF TGTGCCAGCAGCGTCCAGGACATGGGAATTGAGACCCAGTACTTC
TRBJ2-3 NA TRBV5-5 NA CASSLGHGTDTQYF TGTGCCAGCAGCTTGGGACACGGCACAGATACGCAGTATTTT
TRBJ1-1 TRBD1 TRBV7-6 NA CASSSPAPGTGFAEAFF TGTGCCAGCAGCTCCCCTGCCCCCGGGACAGGGTTCGCTGAAGCTTTCTTT
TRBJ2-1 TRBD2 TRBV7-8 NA CASSLGPGRGLFF TGTGCCAGCAGCTTAGGACCCGGGAGGGGTCTGTTCTTC
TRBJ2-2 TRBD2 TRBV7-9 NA CASSPGSWTSVTGELFF TGTGCCAGCAGCCCAGGTTCGTGGACTAGCGTCACCGGGGAGCTGTTTTTT
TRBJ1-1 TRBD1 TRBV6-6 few CASSYRQGAPNTEAFF TGTGCCAGCAGTTACAGACAGGGGGCCCCGAACACTGAAGCTTTCTTT
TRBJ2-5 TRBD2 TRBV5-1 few CASSLALTSGTRYQETQYF TGCGCCAGCAGCTTGGCCCTTACTAGCGGGACGCGGTACCAAGAGACCCAGTACTTC
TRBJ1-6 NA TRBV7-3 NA CASSPDRKSPLHF TGTGCCAGCAGCCCCGACAGAAAATCACCCCTCCACTTT
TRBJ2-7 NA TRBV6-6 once CASSSEKTYEQYF TGTGCCAGCAGTTCGGAAAAGACCTACGAGCAGTACTTC
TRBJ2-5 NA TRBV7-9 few CASSLATAQETQYF TGTGCCAGCAGCTTAGCGACTGCCCAAGAGACCCAGTACTTC
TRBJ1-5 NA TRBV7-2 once CASSLSSVQPQHF TGTGCCAGCAGCTTATCGTCGGTTCAGCCCCAGCATTTT
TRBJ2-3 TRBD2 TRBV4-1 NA CASSQRTSGRTADTQYF TGCGCCAGCAGCCAAAGGACTAGCGGGAGGACGGCAGATACGCAGTATTTT
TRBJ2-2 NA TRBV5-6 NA CASSRDNDNTGELFF TGTGCCAGCAGCCGCGACAATGACAACACCGGGGAGCTGTTTTTT
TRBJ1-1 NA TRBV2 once CASSEGLRGSTEAFF TGTGCCAGCAGTGAAGGCCTCAGGGGTAGCACTGAAGCTTTCTTT
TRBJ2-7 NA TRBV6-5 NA CASSYSGGGYEQYF TGTGCCAGCAGTTACTCGGGGGGCGGCTACGAGCAGTACTTC
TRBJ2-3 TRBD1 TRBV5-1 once CASSRQGGTDTQYF TGCGCCAGCAGCCGTCAGGGGGGCACAGATACGCAGTATTTT
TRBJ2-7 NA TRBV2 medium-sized CASKPDWDHEQYF TGTGCCAGCAAACCAGATTGGGACCACGAGCAGTACTTC
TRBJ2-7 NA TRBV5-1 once CASSPQGDYEQYF TGCGCCAGCAGCCCCCAAGGGGACTACGAGCAGTACTTC
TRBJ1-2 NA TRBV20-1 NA CSAFRGDGYTF TGCAGTGCTTTTAGGGGGGATGGCTACACCTTC
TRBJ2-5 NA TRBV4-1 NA CASSQGWKSETQYF TGCGCCAGCAGCCAGGGTTGGAAGTCAGAGACCCAGTACTTC
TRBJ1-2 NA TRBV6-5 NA CASSRYPLRDGYTF TGTGCCAGCAGTCGCTACCCCCTCAGGGATGGCTACACCTTC
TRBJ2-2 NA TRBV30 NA CAWRAFNTGELFF TGTGCCTGGAGGGCCTTTAACACCGGGGAGCTGTTTTTT
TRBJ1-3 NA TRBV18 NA CASSPPGRPSPGNTIYF TGTGCCAGCTCACCACCGGGTCGACCATCCCCTGGAAACACCATATATTTT
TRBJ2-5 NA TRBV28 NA CASSLQRDGTQYF TGTGCCAGCAGTTTACAAAGGGATGGGACCCAGTACTTC
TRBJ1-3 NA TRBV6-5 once CANLTALSGNTIYF TGTGCCAACCTTACAGCGCTCTCTGGAAACACCATATATTTT
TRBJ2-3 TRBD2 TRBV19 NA CASSPLAGGGTDTQYF TGTGCCAGTAGCCCACTAGCGGGAGGCGGCACAGATACGCAGTATTTT
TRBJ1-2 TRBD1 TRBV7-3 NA CASSPSGDRFNYGYTF TGTGCCAGCAGCCCCTCAGGGGACAGGTTTAACTATGGCTACACCTTC
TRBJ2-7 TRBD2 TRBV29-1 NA CSVEGDESSGSYEQYF TGCAGCGTTGAAGGGGATGAGTCTAGCGGATCCTACGAGCAGTACTTC
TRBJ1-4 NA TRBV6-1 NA CASGKREGEKLFF TGTGCCAGTGGAAAACGGGAGGGTGAAAAACTGTTTTTT